In its sample, the clone carrying this TCR beta chain was seen a few times. Within the sample, other DNA sequences also encode this same CDR3. Some clones are missing from TCRdb's copy, which holds only in-frame ones; the method was immunoSEQ multiplex PCR. The table has fewer than 70,000 clones, around four fifths seen once. The source of the sample is a study of OX40 agonist ivuxolimab in advanced cancers. This CDR3 comprises 12 residues. CDR1 and CDR2 (germline): SGHDT, YYEEEE. With 1 base removed from V and 5 bases from J, the gap between germline ends came to 6 bases. J is TRBJ1-2 and V is TRBV5-6; D uncertain. This sample comprised CD4+ or CD8+ T cells sorted from blood, obtained in a trial of the OX40 agonist ivuxolimab. This clonotype originated in an adult with an advanced solid tumor such as melanoma, head and neck, liver or kidney cancer. The CDR3 sequence is CASSLKGYGYTF. The CDR3 DNA is TGTGCCAGCAGCTTGAAGGGATATGGCTACACCTTC.